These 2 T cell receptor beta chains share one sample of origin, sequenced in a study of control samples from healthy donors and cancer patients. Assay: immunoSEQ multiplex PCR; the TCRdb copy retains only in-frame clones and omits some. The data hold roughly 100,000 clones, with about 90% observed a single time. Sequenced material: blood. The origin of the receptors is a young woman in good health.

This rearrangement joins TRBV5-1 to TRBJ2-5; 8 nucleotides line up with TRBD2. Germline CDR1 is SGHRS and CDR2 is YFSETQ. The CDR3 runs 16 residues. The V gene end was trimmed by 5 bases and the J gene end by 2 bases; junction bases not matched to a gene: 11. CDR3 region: CASRPDRLAQQETQYF. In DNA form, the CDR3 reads TGCGCCAGCAGACCCGATCGACTAGCGCAACAAGAGACCCAGTACTTC.

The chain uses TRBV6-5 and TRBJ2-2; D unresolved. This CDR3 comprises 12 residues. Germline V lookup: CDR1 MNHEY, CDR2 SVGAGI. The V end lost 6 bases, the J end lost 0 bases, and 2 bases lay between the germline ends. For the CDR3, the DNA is TGTGCCAGCAGGTCGAACACCGGGGAGCTGTTTTTT. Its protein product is CASRSNTGELFF.